The 7 T cell receptor beta chains listed next were all sequenced from one sample in a study of human T cells and chemical hapten exposure. One entry per CDR3 protein results from TCRdb running MiXCR on the RACE reads. The table lists tens of thousands of distinct CDR3 sequences, roughly a tenth of them singletons. As to time point: pre-sensitization, week 0. The treatment here: therapeutic diphenylcyclopropenone sensitization with weekly scalp DPC. The authors' total RNA extraction used unfractionated whole blood. The starting material was whole blood, obtained in connection with sensitization to the hapten diphenylcyclopropenone (DPC). The receptors shown here come from a woman aged 25 to 39 with alopecia areata. Some clones in this sample may be carry-over from other donors' samples.

Ten or more counts support this clonotype. This chain connects TRBV18 to TRBJ2-7; TRBD1 might be the D (5 bases). With 3 bases removed from V and 1 base from J, the gap between germline ends came to 10 bases. The CDR3 extends over 14 amino acids. Germline CDR1 is KGHSH and CDR2 is LQKENI. This CDR3 reads CASSPTAGSYEQYF. CDR3 nucleotide sequence: TGTGCCAGCTCACCGACCGCAGGGTCCTACGAGCAGTACTTC.

J is TRBJ1-2 and V is TRBV7-2; TRBD1 is a possible D gene (6 bases). Germline V gene sequence: CDR1 SGHTA, CDR2 FQGNSA. This CDR3 has 15 residues. Trimming removed 1 base at V and 3 bases at J, with 12 bases between. In DNA form, the CDR3 reads TGTGCCAGCAGCTTAGTGTACGGGGGCGACTATGGCTACACCTTC. Translation gives CASSLVYGGDYGYTF.

This clonotype was counted only a few times. The rearrangement uses TRBV2 and TRBJ2-5, with D possibly TRBD1 on 6 matching bases. Trimming pared 7 bases from V and 2 bases from J, leaving 20 bases between. Germline CDR1 SNHLY, CDR2 FYNNEI. This CDR3 has 16 amino acids. The CDR3 spells CASNAIGQRLQETQYF. CDR3 in DNA: TGTGCCAGCAACGCCATTGGACAGCGATTACAAGAGACCCAGTACTTC.

V usage is TRBV7-2 and J usage is TRBJ1-2, with D perhaps matching TRBD1 (5 bases). V lost 5 bases and J lost 4, with 23 bases in between. CDR1 SGHTA and CDR2 FQGNSA come from the germline V gene. The CDR3 extends over 17 amino acids. The CDR3: CASSLTSNPGPGYGYTF. Written as DNA, the CDR3 is TGTGCCAGCAGCCTCACCAGCAACCCGGGACCAGGCTATGGCTACACCTTC.

V gene TRBV9 combines with J gene TRBJ2-6, with D perhaps matching TRBD2 (5 bases). V was pared by 0 bases and J by 0 bases, with 13 bases between. CDR1 and CDR2 (germline): SGDLS, YYNGEE. There are 18 residues in the CDR3. The CDR3 sequence: CASSVGTSGFSGANVLTF. CDR3 nucleotide sequence: TGTGCCAGCAGCGTAGGGACTTCGGGGTTCTCTGGGGCCAACGTCCTGACTTTC.

This chain links TRBV15 with TRBJ2-5; 8 bases are shared with TRBD2. Germline V gene sequence: CDR1 LNHNV, CDR2 YYDKDF (reference sequence). The V gene end was trimmed by 0 bases and the J gene end by 5 bases; junction bases not matched to a gene: 8. There are 16 residues in the CDR3. In DNA, the CDR3 is TGTGCCACCAGCAGAGATCCGCGGGGCGGGGGGGAGACCCAGTACTTC. It translates to CATSRDPRGGGETQYF.

This clonotype was counted between two and nine times. This rearrangement joins TRBV3-1 to TRBJ1-6; D is unclear. V was pared by 5 bases and J by 6 bases, with 14 bases between. Germline CDR1 is LGHDT and CDR2 is YNNKEL (reference sequence). This CDR3 is built from 15 residues. The CDR3 DNA sequence: TGTGCCAGCAGCGCATATCCCTCGGGTAATTCACCCCTCCACTTT. Its protein is CASSAYPSGNSPLHF.